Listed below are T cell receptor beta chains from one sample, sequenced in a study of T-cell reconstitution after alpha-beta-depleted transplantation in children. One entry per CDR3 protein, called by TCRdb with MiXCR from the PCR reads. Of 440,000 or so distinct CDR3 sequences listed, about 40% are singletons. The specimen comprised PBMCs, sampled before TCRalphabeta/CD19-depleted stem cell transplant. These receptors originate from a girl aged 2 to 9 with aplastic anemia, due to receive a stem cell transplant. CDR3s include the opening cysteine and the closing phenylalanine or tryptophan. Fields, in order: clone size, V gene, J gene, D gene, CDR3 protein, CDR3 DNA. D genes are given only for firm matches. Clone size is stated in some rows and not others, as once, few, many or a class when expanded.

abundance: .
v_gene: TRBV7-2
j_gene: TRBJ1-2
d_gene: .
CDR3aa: CASSLAEMMAYGYTF
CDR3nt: TGTGCCAGCAGCTTAGCGGAGATGATGGCCTATGGCTACACCTTC

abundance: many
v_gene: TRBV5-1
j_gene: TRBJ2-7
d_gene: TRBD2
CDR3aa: CASSLVVSGRAGEQYF
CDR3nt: TGCGCCAGCAGCTTGGTGGTTAGCGGGAGGGCTGGTGAGCAGTACTTC

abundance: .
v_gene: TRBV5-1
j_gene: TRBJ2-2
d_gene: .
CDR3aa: CASSSRAGSGELFF
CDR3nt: TGCGCCAGCAGCTCGCGAGCTGGCTCCGGGGAGCTGTTTTTT

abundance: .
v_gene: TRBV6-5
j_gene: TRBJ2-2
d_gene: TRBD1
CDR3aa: CASSFTGANGELFF
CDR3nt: TGTGCCAGCAGTTTTACAGGGGCAAACGGGGAGCTGTTTTTT

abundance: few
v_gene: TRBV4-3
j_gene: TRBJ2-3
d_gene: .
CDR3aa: CASSRGTAGLISTDTQYF
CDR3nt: TGCGCCAGCAGCCGGGGGACAGCGGGACTAATTAGCACAGATACGCAGTATTTT

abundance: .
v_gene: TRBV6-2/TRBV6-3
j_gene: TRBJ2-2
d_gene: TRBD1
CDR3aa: CASSLRGHIPGTPNTGELFF
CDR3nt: TGTGCCAGCAGTTTGAGGGGGCATATCCCGGGAACGCCGAACACCGGGGAGCTGTTTTTT

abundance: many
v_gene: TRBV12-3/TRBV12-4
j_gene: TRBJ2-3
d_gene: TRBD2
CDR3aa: CASSLGLAGVTDTQYF
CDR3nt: TGTGCCAGCAGTTTAGGACTAGCGGGAGTTACAGATACGCAGTATTTT

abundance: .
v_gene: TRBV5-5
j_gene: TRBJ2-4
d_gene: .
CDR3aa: CASSARGLAKNIQYF
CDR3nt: TGTGCCAGCAGCGCTCGAGGTTTAGCCAAAAACATTCAGTACTTC

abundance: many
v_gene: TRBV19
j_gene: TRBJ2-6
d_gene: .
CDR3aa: CASSFSGANVLTF
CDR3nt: TGTGCCAGCAGTTTCTCTGGGGCCAACGTCCTGACTTTC

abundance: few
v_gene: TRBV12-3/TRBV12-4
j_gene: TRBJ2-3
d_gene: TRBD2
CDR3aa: CASRDLAGTDTQYF
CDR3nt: TGTGCCAGCAGGGACCTAGCGGGTACAGATACGCAGTATTTT

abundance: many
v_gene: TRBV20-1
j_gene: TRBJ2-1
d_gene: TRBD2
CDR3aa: CSARTSGSYNEQFF
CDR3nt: TGCAGTGCTAGAACTAGCGGGTCATACAATGAGCAGTTCTTC

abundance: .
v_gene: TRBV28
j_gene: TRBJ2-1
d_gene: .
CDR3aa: CASSLRFEQFF
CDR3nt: TGTGCCAGCAGTTTAAGGTTTGAGCAGTTCTTC

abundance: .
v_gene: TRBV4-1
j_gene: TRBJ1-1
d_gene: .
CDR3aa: CASKVKEGTEAFF
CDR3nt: TGCGCCAGCAAGGTGAAGGAGGGCACTGAAGCTTTCTTT

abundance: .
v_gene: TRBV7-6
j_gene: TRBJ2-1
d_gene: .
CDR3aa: CASSQGGPSLNEQFF
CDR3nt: TGTGCCAGCAGCCAGGGGGGCCCTTCCCTCAATGAGCAGTTCTTC

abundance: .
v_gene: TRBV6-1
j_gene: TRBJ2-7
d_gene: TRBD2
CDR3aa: CASSEEAGDYYEQYF
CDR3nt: TGTGCCAGCAGTGAAGAGGCGGGAGACTACTACGAGCAGTACTTC

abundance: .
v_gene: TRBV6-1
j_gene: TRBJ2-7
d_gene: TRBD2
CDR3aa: CVSRAGTRGYEQYF
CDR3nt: TGTGTCAGCAGGGCCGGGACTAGGGGCTACGAGCAGTACTTC

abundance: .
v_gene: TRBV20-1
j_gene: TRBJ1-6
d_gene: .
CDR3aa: CSARAREKTYNSPLHF
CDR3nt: TGCAGTGCTAGAGCCAGGGAGAAGACCTATAATTCACCCCTCCACTTT

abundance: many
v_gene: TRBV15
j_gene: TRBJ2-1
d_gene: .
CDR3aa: CATSRGYNEQFF
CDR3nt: TGTGCCACCAGCAGAGGTTACAATGAGCAGTTCTTC

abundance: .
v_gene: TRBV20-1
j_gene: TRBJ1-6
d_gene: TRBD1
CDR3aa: CSARDLGTGGFSPLHF
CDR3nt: TGCAGTGCTAGAGATTTAGGGACAGGGGGCTTTTCACCCCTCCACTTT

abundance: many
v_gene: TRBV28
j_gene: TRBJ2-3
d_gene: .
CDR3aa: CASSFGSGLGTDTQYF
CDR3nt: TGTGCCAGCAGTTTTGGGTCAGGGTTAGGCACAGATACGCAGTATTTT

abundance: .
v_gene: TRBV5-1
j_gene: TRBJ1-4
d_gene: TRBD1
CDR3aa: CASSSWTGDNEKLFF
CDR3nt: TGCGCCAGCAGCTCTTGGACAGGGGATAACGAAAAACTGTTTTTT

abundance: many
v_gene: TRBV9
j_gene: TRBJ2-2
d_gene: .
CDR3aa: CASSGNTGELFF
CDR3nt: TGTGCCAGCAGCGGGAACACCGGGGAGCTGTTTTTT

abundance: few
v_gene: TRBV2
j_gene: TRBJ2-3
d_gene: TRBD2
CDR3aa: CASSVPGGAADTQYF
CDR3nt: TGTGCCAGCAGTGTCCCCGGGGGGGCCGCAGATACGCAGTATTTT

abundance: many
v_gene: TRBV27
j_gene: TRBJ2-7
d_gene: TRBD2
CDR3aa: CASSLTVAGGYEQYF
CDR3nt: TGTGCCAGCAGTTTAACTGTAGCGGGAGGCTACGAGCAGTACTTC

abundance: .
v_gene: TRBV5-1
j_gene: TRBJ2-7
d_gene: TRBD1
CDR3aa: CASSSGQGFEQYF
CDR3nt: TGCGCCAGCAGCTCTGGACAGGGCTTCGAGCAGTACTTC

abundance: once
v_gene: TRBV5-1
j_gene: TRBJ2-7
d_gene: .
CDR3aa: CASSLGGLSREQYF
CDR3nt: TGCGCCAGCAGCTTGGGCGGTCTATCTCGGGAGCAGTACTTC

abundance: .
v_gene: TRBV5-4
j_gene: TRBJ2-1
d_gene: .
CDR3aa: CASSLQDDSSAQFF
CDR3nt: TGTGCCAGCAGCTTACAGGACGATAGTAGCGCCCAGTTCTTC

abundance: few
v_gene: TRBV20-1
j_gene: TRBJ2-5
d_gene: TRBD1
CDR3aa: CSAHRAGGLGETQYF
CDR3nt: TGCAGTGCTCACCGGGCAGGGGGTTTGGGAGAGACCCAGTACTTC

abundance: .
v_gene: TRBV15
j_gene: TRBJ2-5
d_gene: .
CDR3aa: CATSSSRGAVRETQYF
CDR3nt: TGTGCCACCAGCAGCTCAAGGGGGGCCGTAAGGGAGACCCAGTACTTC

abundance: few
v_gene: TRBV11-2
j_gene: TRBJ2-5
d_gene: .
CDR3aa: CASSFRGTETQYF
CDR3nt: TGTGCCAGCAGCTTTAGGGGTACAGAGACCCAGTACTTC

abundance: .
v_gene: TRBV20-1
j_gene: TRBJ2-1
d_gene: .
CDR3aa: CSAPTEVNEQFF
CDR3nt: TGCAGTGCTCCGACGGAAGTCAATGAGCAGTTCTTC

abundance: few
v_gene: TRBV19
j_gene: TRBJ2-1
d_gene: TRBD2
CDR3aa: CASSITLAGNNEQFF
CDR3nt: TGTGCCAGTAGTATAACCCTAGCGGGAAACAATGAGCAGTTCTTC

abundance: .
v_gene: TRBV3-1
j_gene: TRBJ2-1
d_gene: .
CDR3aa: CASSQFQGRGAHNEQFF
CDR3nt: TGTGCCAGCAGCCAATTCCAGGGCCGGGGGGCCCACAATGAGCAGTTCTTC

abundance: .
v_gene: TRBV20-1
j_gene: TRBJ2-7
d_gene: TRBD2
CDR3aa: CSARGLAGQASEQYF
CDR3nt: TGCAGTGCTAGAGGACTAGCGGGCCAGGCCTCCGAGCAGTACTTC

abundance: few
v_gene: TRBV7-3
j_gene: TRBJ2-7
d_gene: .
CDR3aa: CASSPGKTASYEQYF
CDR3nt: TGTGCCAGCAGCCCTGGAAAGACAGCTTCCTACGAGCAGTACTTC

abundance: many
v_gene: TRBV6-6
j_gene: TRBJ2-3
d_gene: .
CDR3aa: CASRKSTDTQYF
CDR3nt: TGTGCCAGCAGAAAAAGCACAGATACGCAGTATTTT

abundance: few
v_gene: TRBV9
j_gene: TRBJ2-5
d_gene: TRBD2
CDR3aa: CASSVASGRAETQYF
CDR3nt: TGTGCCAGCAGCGTAGCTAGCGGGAGGGCGGAGACCCAGTACTTC

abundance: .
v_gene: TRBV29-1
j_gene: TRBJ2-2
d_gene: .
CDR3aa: CSVEVDFAGELFF
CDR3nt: TGCAGCGTTGAAGTGGATTTCGCCGGGGAGCTGTTTTTT

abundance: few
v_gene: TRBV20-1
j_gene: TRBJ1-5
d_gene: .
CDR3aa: CSARGVRREGAPQHF
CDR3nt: TGCAGTGCTAGGGGGGTTCGTAGGGAAGGGGCGCCCCAGCATTTT

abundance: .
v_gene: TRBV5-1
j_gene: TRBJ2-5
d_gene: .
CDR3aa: CASSLGPGKGPETQYF
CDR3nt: TGCGCCAGCAGCTTGGGGCCGGGGAAGGGGCCGGAGACCCAGTACTTC

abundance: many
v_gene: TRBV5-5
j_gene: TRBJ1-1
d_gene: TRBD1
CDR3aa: CASSRTGRNTEAFF
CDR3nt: TGTGCCAGCAGCCGGACAGGGAGGAACACTGAAGCTTTCTTT

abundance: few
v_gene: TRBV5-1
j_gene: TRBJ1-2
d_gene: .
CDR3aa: CASSLEGHGYTF
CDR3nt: TGCGCCAGCAGCTTGGAAGGGCATGGCTACACCTTC

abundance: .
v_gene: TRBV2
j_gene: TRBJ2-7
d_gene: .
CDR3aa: CATRGGRDEQYF
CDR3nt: TGTGCCACCCGAGGGGGACGGGACGAGCAGTACTTC

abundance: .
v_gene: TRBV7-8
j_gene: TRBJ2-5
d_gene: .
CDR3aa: CASSPRNQVVSSETQYF
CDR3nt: TGTGCCAGCAGCCCTCGAAATCAAGTAGTTAGTTCTGAGACCCAGTACTTC

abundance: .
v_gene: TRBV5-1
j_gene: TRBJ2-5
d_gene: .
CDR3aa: CASSSGAGQETQYF
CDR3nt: TGCGCCAGCAGCTCTGGAGCCGGACAAGAGACCCAGTACTTC

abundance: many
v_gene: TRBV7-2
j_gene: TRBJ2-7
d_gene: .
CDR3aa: CASSLIGSTEQYF
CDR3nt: TGTGCCAGCAGCTTAATTGGTTCGACAGAGCAGTACTTC

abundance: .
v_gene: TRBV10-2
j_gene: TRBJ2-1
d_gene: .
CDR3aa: CASTASWVPSHNEQFF
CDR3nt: TGCGCCAGCACCGCCTCGTGGGTTCCCTCCCACAATGAGCAGTTCTTC

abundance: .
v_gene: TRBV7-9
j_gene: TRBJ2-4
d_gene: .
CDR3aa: CASSETGGAKNIQYF
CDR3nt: TGTGCCAGCAGCGAGACAGGAGGGGCCAAAAACATTCAGTACTTC

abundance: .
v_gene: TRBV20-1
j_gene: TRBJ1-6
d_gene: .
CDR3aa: CSARDPRGSNSPLHF
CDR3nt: TGCAGTGCTAGAGATCCCCGGGGGTCTAATTCACCCCTCCACTTT

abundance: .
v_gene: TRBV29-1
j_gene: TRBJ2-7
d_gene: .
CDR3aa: CSVRDDYEQYF
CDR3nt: TGCAGCGTTCGGGATGACTACGAGCAGTACTTC

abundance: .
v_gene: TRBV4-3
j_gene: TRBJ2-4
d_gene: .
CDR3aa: CASSQDLGTTSGIQYF
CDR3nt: TGCGCCAGCAGCCAAGATCTTGGGACGACTTCGGGCATTCAGTACTTC

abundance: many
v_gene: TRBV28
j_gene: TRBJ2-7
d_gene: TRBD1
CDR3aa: CASSSPGTGLYEQYF
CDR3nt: TGTGCCAGCAGTTCACCCGGGACAGGACTTTACGAGCAGTACTTC

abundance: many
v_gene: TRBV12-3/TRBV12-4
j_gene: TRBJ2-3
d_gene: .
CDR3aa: CASSQLAPRTDTQYF
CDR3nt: TGTGCCAGCAGCCAGCTAGCGCCTCGCACAGATACGCAGTATTTT

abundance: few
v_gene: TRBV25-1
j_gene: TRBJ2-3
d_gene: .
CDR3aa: CASSEAGTDTQYF
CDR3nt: TGTGCCAGCAGTGAGGCGGGCACAGATACGCAGTATTTT

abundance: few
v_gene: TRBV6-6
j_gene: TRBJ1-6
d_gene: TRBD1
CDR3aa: CASSRGQGSPLHF
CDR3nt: TGTGCCAGCAGTCGGGGACAGGGTTCACCCCTCCACTTT